This T cell receptor beta chain was documented in a study of vaccination and CD4 T cells after COVID-19. Study as a whole: Between diagnosis and the drawing of post-COVID samples lay a median roughly 99 days (range 35 to 161). Cellular stimulation was performed using overlapping spike peptides derived from SARS-CoV-2, HCoV-NL63, HCoV-OC43 and HCoV-229E.

Treatment noted: approximately nine-day PBMC culture with coronavirus spike peptide pools or control peptides (ViraFEST assay). ViraFEST sequenced TCRs after peptide-pool expansion of antigen-specific T cells. There were positive PCR dates ranging from March to December 2020, all predating US Alpha, Beta and Delta variants. Scientists ran DNA taken from cultured CD4+ T cells through the Oncomine TCR Beta short-read assay for sequencing. MiXCR, applied by TCRdb to the PCR reads, yields one record per CDR3 protein. The table lists about 18,000 distinct CDR3 sequences, roughly half of them singletons, with around 13% in the top ten. About this clonotype itself: What it recognizes is unknown.

CDR1 is MNHNS and CDR2 is SASEGT in the germline V gene. Trimming left V 0 bases short and J 9 bases short, with 18 bases between. This CDR3 contains 17 residues. The sequence was collected from a human donor who had recovered from COVID-19. The V call is TRBV6-1, the J call TRBJ1-6; a possible D gene is TRBD1 (6 bases). The specimen was CD4+ T cells from blood, cultured in vitro. CDR3 coding DNA: TGTGCCAGCAGTGAAGCCCGGGGGTGGGGGGGGCGTTCACCCCTCCACTTT. This codes for CASSEARGWGGRSPLHF.